This T cell receptor (beta chain) was identified during a study of low-dose radiotherapy and immunotherapy resistance in tumors. Study at large: The study delivered 0.5 Gy per fraction every 2 weeks to Cohort 1, totaling 6.5 Gy. Every two weeks, cyclophosphamide 200 mg/m2 was infused one day before radiation plus immunotherapy.

Alpha and beta chains were covered, as first-strand cDNA relied on TRAV- and TRBV-specific primers. Amplification of TCRs used a constant-region primer and V-primer adapter for about 18 PCR cycles. Isolated mRNA underwent amplification by in vitro transcription. Each CDR3 protein gets one entry after TCRdb re-called the reads with MiXCR. The data show tens of thousands of distinct CDR3 sequences, just under 9.5% seen once. Specified time point: before trial treatment. Along with nivolumab and ipilimumab, donors received aspirin, low-dose cyclophosphamide and low-dose radiotherapy. Between the trimmed V and J ends, which lost 3 bases and 1 base, there was a span of 6 bases. This CDR3 is 14 amino acids long. The germline V gene encodes CDR1 SGHTA and CDR2 FQGNSA. This clonotype was seen at least ten times.

The sample in question was PBMCs, obtained before treatment. This chain joins TRBV7-2 and TRBJ2-2; no reliable D call. The receptor was derived from a male donor with prostate cancer. The CDR3: CASSFQRNTGELFF. CDR3 nucleotide sequence: TGTGCCAGCAGCTTTCAGAGGAACACCGGGGAGCTGTTTTTT.